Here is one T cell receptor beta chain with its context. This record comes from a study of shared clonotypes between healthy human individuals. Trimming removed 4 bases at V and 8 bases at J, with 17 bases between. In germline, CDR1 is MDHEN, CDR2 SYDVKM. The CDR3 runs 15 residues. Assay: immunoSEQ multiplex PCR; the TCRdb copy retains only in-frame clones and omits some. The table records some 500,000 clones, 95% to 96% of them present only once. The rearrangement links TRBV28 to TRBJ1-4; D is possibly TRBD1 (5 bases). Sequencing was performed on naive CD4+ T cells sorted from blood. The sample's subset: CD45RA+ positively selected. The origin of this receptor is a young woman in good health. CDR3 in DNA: TGTGCCAGCAGTTCCCAAACAGGACTGAGGGAAAAACTGTTTTTT. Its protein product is CASSSQTGLREKLFF.